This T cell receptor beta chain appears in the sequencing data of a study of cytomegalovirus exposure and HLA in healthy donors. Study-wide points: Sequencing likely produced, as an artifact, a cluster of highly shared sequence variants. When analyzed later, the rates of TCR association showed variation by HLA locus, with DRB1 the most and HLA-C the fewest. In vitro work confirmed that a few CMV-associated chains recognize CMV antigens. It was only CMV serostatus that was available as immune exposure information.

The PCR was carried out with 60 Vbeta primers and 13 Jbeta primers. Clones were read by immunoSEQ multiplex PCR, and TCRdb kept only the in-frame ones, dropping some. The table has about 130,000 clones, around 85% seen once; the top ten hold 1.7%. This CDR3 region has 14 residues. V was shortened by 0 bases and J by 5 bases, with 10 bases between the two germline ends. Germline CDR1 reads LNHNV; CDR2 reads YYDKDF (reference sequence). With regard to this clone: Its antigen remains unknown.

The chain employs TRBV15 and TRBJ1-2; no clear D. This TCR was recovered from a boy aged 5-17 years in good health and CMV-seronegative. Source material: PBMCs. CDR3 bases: TGTGCCACCAGCAGAGATCGAGGTGTATATGGCTACACCTTC. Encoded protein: CATSRDRGVYGYTF. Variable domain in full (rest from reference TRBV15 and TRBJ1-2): DAMVIQNPRYQVTQFGKPVTLSCSQTLNHNVMYWYQQKSSQAPKLLFHYYDKDFNNEADTPDNFQSRRPNTSFCFLDIRSPGLGDTAMYLCATSRDRGVYGYTFGSGTRLTVV.